These T cell receptor beta chains were read from a single sample in a study of cytomegalovirus exposure and HLA in healthy donors. The method was immunoSEQ multiplex PCR; TCRdb's version includes in-frame clones alone and lacks a portion of them. In the table there are tens of thousands of clones, about 70% of which are singletons. The sequencing sample was made of PBMCs. These receptors were obtained from a man aged 40-49 years in good health and CMV-seropositive. CDR3s include the opening cysteine and the closing phenylalanine or tryptophan. D genes are given only for firm matches. Clone size, where shown, is once, few, many, or a class for clones that have expanded.

V gene	J gene	CDR3 length	clone size	D gene	CDR3 protein	CDR3 DNA
TRBV13	TRBJ2-7	13	NA	TRBD1	CASSLTRGYEQYF	TGTGCCAGCAGCCTAACCAGGGGGTACGAGCAGTACTTC
TRBV6-4	TRBJ2-3	13	NA	NA	CASSRESTDTQYF	TGTGCCAGCAGCCGAGAAAGCACAGATACGCAGTATTTT
TRBV29-1	TRBJ1-5	15	NA	TRBD1	CSVQSGTGGNQPQHF	TGCAGCGTCCAAAGCGGGACAGGGGGAAATCAGCCCCAGCATTTT
TRBV7-8	TRBJ2-5	14	NA	NA	CASSLGTHQETQYF	TGTGCCAGCAGCTTAGGGACACACCAAGAGACCCAGTACTTC
TRBV5-1	TRBJ1-1	16	once	TRBD1	CASSLNAGTGWTEAFF	TGCGCCAGCAGCTTAAACGCGGGGACAGGTTGGACTGAAGCTTTCTTT
TRBV7-2	TRBJ1-6	12	NA	NA	CASSYDSPNLHF	TGTGCCAGCAGCTACGACAGTCCCAATCTCCACTTT
TRBV7-6	TRBJ2-1	13	NA	NA	CASSQLAYNEQFF	TGTGCCAGCAGCCAACTGGCCTACAATGAGCAGTTCTTC
TRBV11-2	TRBJ1-5	15	NA	TRBD1	CASSFSGQRNQPQHF	TGTGCCAGCAGCTTCTCGGGACAGCGCAATCAGCCCCAGCATTTT
TRBV4-2	TRBJ2-2	16	NA	TRBD2	CASSPLAGDSTGELFF	TGTGCCAGCAGCCCACTAGCGGGGGACTCCACCGGGGAGCTGTTTTTT
TRBV28	TRBJ2-1	20	once	NA	CASLGIGTSRGASRSLTQFF	TGTGCCAGCCTAGGCATAGGAACCAGTCGGGGGGCTAGCCGGTCGTTGACACAGTTCTTC
TRBV7-8	TRBJ1-4	15	few	TRBD1	CASSSHRGVDEKLFF	TGTGCCAGCAGCTCCCACAGGGGGGTGGATGAAAAACTGTTTTTT
TRBV2	TRBJ2-7	16	NA	NA	CASSEAGPLIKDEQYF	TGTGCCAGCAGTGAAGCGGGGCCCTTGATAAAGGACGAGCAGTACTTC
TRBV5-1	TRBJ1-2	14	NA	TRBD1	CASRLQGGDYGYTF	TGCGCCAGCAGGTTACAGGGGGGAGACTATGGCTACACCTTC
TRBV6-5	TRBJ1-1	14	NA	NA	CASSPPGGYTEAFF	TGTGCCAGCAGTCCCCCGGGAGGGTACACTGAAGCTTTCTTT
TRBV10-3	TRBJ1-1	15	few	TRBD1	CAIRGTGGMSAEAFF	TGTGCCATCAGGGGGACAGGGGGCATGAGTGCTGAAGCTTTCTTT
TRBV6-1	TRBJ2-7	12	few	NA	CASTEASYEQYF	TGTGCCAGCACTGAGGCTTCCTACGAGCAGTACTTC
TRBV2	TRBJ2-5	15	NA	TRBD2	CASRGLAEYQETQYF	TGTGCCAGCAGGGGACTAGCGGAATACCAAGAGACCCAGTACTTC
TRBV4-2	TRBJ2-7	15	NA	TRBD2	CASSSSGGGFGEQYF	TGTGCCAGCAGCTCTAGCGGGGGTGGATTCGGCGAGCAGTACTTC
TRBV6-5	TRBJ1-2	14	NA	NA	CASSYSPGIYGYTF	TGTGCCAGCAGTTACTCTCCAGGGATCTATGGCTACACCTTC
TRBV19	TRBJ2-5	14	NA	TRBD1	CASNQGQGQETQYF	TGTGCCAGTAACCAAGGACAGGGCCAAGAGACCCAGTACTTC
TRBV28	TRBJ2-1	17	once	TRBD2	CASTPAGPTPLRNEQFF	TGTGCCAGCACCCCAGCGGGGCCTACCCCATTACGGAATGAGCAGTTCTTC
TRBV7-8	TRBJ1-3	15	NA	NA	CASSLSGAGGNTIYF	TGTGCCAGCAGCTTATCAGGGGCAGGCGGAAACACCATATATTTT
TRBV27	TRBJ2-7	17	NA	TRBD2	CASSSRPTSGTAYEQYF	TGTGCCAGCAGCTCCCGCCCGACTAGCGGGACCGCCTACGAGCAGTACTTC
TRBV5-1	TRBJ1-4	15	NA	TRBD1	CASSSGQTINEKLFF	TGCGCCAGCAGCTCGGGACAGACGATTAATGAAAAACTGTTTTTT
TRBV7-9	TRBJ2-3	15	NA	NA	CASSFTSRYTDTQYF	TGTGCCAGCAGCTTCACTAGCAGGTACACAGATACGCAGTATTTT
TRBV19	TRBJ2-5	15	NA	TRBD1	CASSPGTDTKETQYF	TGTGCCAGTAGTCCCGGGACAGACACCAAAGAGACCCAGTACTTC
TRBV7-9	TRBJ1-2	11	once	TRBD1	CAGQLNYGYTF	TGTGCGGGACAGCTTAACTATGGCTACACCTTC
TRBV10-3	TRBJ1-6	13	NA	NA	CAGGGSLGSPLHF	TGTGCCGGGGGGGGCAGCTTGGGTTCACCCCTCCACTTT
TRBV27	TRBJ1-3	15	once	NA	CASSKIGATGNTIYF	TGTGCCAGCAGTAAAATAGGAGCAACTGGAAACACCATATATTTT
TRBV5-8	TRBJ2-5	16	once	TRBD2	CASSLGASGSLETQYF	TGTGCCAGCAGCTTGGGGGCTAGCGGGAGTTTGGAGACCCAGTACTTC
TRBV4-2	TRBJ1-3	15	NA	NA	CASSQEEVIGNTIYF	TGTGCCAGCAGCCAAGAAGAGGTCATAGGAAACACCATATATTTT
TRBV5-1	TRBJ1-1	14	NA	TRBD1	CASSLVGQGAEAFF	TGCGCCAGCAGCTTGGTGGGACAGGGGGCTGAAGCTTTCTTT
TRBV5-1	TRBJ1-2	13	few	TRBD1	CASSSGQGEGYTF	TGCGCCAGCAGCTCGGGACAGGGTGAGGGCTACACCTTC
TRBV2	TRBJ2-3	14	NA	NA	CASQLAPTGDTQYF	TGTGCCAGCCAACTAGCTCCGACCGGAGATACGCAGTATTTT
TRBV2	TRBJ1-4	14	NA	NA	CASSEEQDVIKLFF	TGTGCCAGCAGTGAGGAACAGGATGTGATAAAACTGTTTTTT
TRBV7-9	TRBJ1-6	12	NA	NA	CASSLSDSPLHF	TGTGCCAGCAGCCTCTCAGATTCACCCCTCCACTTT
TRBV5-1	TRBJ1-1	14	NA	NA	CASSPGSGNTEAFF	TGCGCCAGCAGCCCAGGTTCAGGGAACACTGAAGCTTTCTTT
TRBV5-1	TRBJ1-1	15	NA	TRBD1	CASSLQGGADTEAFF	TGCGCCAGCAGCTTACAAGGGGGCGCGGACACTGAAGCTTTCTTT
TRBV5-1	TRBJ1-1	16	NA	TRBD1	CASSLGTGEGNTEAFF	TGCGCCAGCAGCTTGGGAACAGGGGAAGGGAACACTGAAGCTTTCTTT
TRBV5-1	TRBJ2-2	20	NA	TRBD1	CASSLLYSPGQGRNTGELFF	TGCGCCAGCAGCTTGCTGTACAGCCCCGGACAGGGAAGGAACACCGGGGAGCTGTTTTTT
TRBV5-1	TRBJ1-2	14	NA	NA	CASSPEALGYGYTF	TGCGCCAGCAGCCCCGAGGCTCTTGGCTATGGCTACACCTTC
TRBV30	TRBJ1-2	14	NA	NA	CAWSVAGANYGYTF	TGTGCCTGGAGTGTAGCCGGGGCTAACTATGGCTACACCTTC
TRBV6-5	TRBJ2-7	15	once	NA	CASSYGQIGSYEQYF	TGTGCCAGCAGTTACGGCCAGATTGGCTCCTACGAGCAGTACTTC
TRBV4-3	TRBJ2-1	16	NA	TRBD2	CASSLSAGGARNEQFF	TGCGCCAGCAGCCTTTCCGCCGGGGGGGCCAGGAATGAGCAGTTCTTC
TRBV18	TRBJ1-5	16	NA	TRBD1	CASSPNGQGAYQPQHF	TGTGCCAGCTCACCTAATGGACAGGGGGCCTATCAGCCCCAGCATTTT
TRBV6-6	TRBJ1-6	15	NA	NA	CASSSPTGLNSPLHF	TGTGCCAGCAGTTCCCCGACAGGCTTAAATTCACCCCTCCACTTT
TRBV5-4	TRBJ1-1	14	NA	TRBD1	CAFRDRRRDTEAFF	TGTGCCTTCCGGGACAGACGACGGGACACTGAAGCTTTCTTT
TRBV2	TRBJ1-4	14	NA	TRBD1	CASTPDRVAEKLFF	TGTGCCAGCACCCCGGACAGGGTCGCGGAAAAACTGTTTTTT
TRBV7-9	TRBJ1-1	15	few	NA	CASSFPQGRVTEAFF	TGTGCCAGCAGCTTCCCCCAGGGGAGAGTCACTGAAGCTTTCTTT
TRBV14	TRBJ1-3	14	few	NA	CASSPSAGGNTIYF	TGTGCCAGCAGCCCGTCCGCAGGAGGAAACACCATATATTTT